This note documents a single T cell receptor beta chain sequence. The record originates from a study of blood T cell repertoires in COVID-19. Categorization into cohorts depended on clinical history that participants reported. Assay used: immunoSEQ multiplex PCR; TCRdb lists only in-frame clones, some missing. The data contain roughly 140,000 clones, around nine tenths of them singletons. CDR1 and CDR2 (germline): KGHDR, SFDVKD. CDR3 size: 14 residues. V lost 4 bases and J lost 0, with 8 bases in between. The genes are TRBV24-1 and TRBJ1-2; no clear D. This receptor was taken from a woman in her 30s with acute COVID-19. Sequenced material: PBMCs or T cells enriched from blood (not recorded which). CDR3 region: CATSDFTANYGYTF. The CDR3 DNA follows: TGTGCCACCAGTGACTTCACAGCTAACTATGGCTACACCTTC.